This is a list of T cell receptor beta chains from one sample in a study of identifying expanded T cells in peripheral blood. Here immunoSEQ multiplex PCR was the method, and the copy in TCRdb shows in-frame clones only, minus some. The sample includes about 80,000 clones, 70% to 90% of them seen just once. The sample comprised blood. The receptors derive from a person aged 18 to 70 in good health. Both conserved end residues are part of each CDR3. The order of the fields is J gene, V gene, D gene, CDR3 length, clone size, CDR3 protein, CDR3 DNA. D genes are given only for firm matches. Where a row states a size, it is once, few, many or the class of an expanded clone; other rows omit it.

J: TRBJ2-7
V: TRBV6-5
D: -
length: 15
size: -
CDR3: CASSYSPDSSYEQYF
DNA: TGTGCCAGCAGTTACTCCCCGGACAGCTCCTACGAGCAGTACTTC

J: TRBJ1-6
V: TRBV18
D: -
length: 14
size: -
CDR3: CASSPTEEDSPLHF
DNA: TGTGCCAGCTCCCCCACGGAGGAGGATTCACCCCTCCACTTT

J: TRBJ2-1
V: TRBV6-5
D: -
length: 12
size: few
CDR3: CASSPEGKEQFF
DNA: TGTGCCAGCAGCCCCGAGGGCAAGGAGCAGTTCTTC

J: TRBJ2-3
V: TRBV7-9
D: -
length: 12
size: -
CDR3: CASSLVGDTQYF
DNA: TGTGCCAGCAGCCTGGTTGGGGATACGCAGTATTTT

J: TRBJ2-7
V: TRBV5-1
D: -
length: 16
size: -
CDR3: CASSDGPRKNPYEQYF
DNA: TGCGCCAGCAGCGATGGACCAAGAAAAAACCCCTACGAGCAGTACTTC

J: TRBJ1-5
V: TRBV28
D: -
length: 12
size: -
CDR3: CASSLESQPQHF
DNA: TGTGCCAGCAGTTTAGAAAGCCAGCCCCAGCATTTT

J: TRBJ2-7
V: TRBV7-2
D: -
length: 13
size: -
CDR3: CASSPGFSYEQYF
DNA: TGTGCCAGCAGCCCCGGATTCTCCTACGAGCAGTACTTC

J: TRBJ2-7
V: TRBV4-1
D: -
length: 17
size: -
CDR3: CASSQGFRGQGSYEQYF
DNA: TGCGCCAGCAGCCAAGGGTTTCGGGGGCAGGGGTCCTACGAGCAGTACTTC

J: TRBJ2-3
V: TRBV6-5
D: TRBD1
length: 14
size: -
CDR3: CASSTDRGTDTQYF
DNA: TGTGCCAGCAGTACCGACAGGGGCACAGATACGCAGTATTTT

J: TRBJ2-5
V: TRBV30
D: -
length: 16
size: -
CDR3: CAWNGLIGTRVGAQYF
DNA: TGTGCCTGGAACGGACTTATCGGGACTCGGGTCGGGGCCCAGTACTTC

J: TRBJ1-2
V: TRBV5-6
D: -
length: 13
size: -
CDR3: CASSNIANYGYTF
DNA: TGTGCCAGCAGCAATATAGCTAACTATGGCTACACCTTC

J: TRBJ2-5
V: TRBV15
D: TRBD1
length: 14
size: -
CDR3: CATRDRASGETQYF
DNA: TGTGCCACCAGGGACAGGGCTTCGGGAGAGACCCAGTACTTC

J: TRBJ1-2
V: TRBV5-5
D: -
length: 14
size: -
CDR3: CASSLAGVGYGYTF
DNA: TGTGCCAGCAGCTTGGCCGGGGTAGGCTATGGCTACACCTTC

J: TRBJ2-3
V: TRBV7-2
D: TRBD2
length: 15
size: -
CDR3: CASGLAGGSTDTQYF
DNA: TGTGCCAGCGGATTAGCGGGGGGCAGCACAGATACGCAGTATTTT

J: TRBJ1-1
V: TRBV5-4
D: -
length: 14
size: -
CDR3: CASSVDNLNTEAFF
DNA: TGTGCCAGCAGCGTGGACAACTTGAACACTGAAGCTTTCTTT

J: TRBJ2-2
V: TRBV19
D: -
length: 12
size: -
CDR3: CASSIVDGVLFF
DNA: TGTGCCAGTAGTATTGTCGACGGTGTGCTGTTTTTT

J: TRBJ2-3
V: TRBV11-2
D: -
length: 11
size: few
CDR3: CASSITDTQYF
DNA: TGTGCCAGCAGCATCACAGATACGCAGTATTTT

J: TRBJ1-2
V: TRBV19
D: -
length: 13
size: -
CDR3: CASSGGQGGGYTF
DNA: TGTGCCAGTAGTGGCGGCCAGGGAGGTGGCTACACCTTC

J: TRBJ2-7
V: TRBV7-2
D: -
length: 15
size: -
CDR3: CASSLWGGVGFEQYF
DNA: TGTGCCAGCAGCTTATGGGGGGGCGTGGGTTTCGAGCAGTACTTC

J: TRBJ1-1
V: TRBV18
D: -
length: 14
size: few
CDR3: CASSQSEPVTEAFF
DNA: TGTGCCAGCTCACAGAGCGAGCCAGTCACTGAAGCTTTCTTT

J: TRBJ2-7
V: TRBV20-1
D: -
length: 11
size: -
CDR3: CSAPTRGEQYF
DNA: TGCAGTGCTCCTACGCGAGGCGAGCAGTACTTC

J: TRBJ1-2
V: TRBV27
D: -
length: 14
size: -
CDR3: CASSWRAGGGILTF
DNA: TGTGCCAGCTCCTGGAGGGCCGGGGGAGGCATTCTGACCTTC

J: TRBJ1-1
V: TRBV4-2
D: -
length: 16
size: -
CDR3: CASSQGVVWQGTEAFF
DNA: TGTGCCAGCAGCCAAGGAGTTGTTTGGCAGGGAACTGAAGCTTTCTTT

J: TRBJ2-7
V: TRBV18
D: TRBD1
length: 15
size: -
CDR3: CASSRNPGQGREQYF
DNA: TGTGCCAGCTCACGAAATCCGGGACAGGGCCGAGAGCAGTACTTC

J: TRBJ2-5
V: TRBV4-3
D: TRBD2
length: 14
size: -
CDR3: CASSLVAGAETQYF
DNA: TGCGCCAGCAGCCTCGTAGCGGGGGCGGAGACCCAGTACTTC

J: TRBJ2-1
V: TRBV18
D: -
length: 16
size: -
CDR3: CASSPPSGGRNNEQFF
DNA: TGTGCCAGCTCACCTCCGTCCGGGGGTAGGAACAATGAGCAGTTCTTC

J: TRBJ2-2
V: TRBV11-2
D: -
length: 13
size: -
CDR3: CASSWDLPGELFF
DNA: TGTGCCAGCAGCTGGGACCTGCCCGGGGAGCTGTTTTTT

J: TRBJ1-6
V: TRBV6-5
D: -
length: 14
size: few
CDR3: CASSAQRGGSPLHF
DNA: TGTGCCAGCAGTGCCCAGAGAGGCGGATCACCCCTCCACTTT

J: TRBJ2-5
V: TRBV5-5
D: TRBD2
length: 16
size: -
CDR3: CASSLRLAGGPETQYF
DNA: TGTGCCAGCAGCTTACGACTAGCGGGGGGGCCGGAGACCCAGTACTTC

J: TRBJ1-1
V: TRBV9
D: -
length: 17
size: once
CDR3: CASSVAPQGPGDTEAFF
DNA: TGTGCCAGCAGCGTAGCCCCACAGGGTCCGGGGGACACTGAAGCTTTCTTT

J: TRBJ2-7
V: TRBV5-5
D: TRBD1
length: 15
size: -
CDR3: CASSVLGTGGYEQYF
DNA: TGTGCCAGCAGCGTCTTAGGGACAGGGGGCTACGAGCAGTACTTC

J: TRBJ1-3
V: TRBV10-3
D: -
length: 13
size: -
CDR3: CAIMQNTRNTIYF
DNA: TGTGCCATCATGCAAAACACCAGAAACACCATATATTTT

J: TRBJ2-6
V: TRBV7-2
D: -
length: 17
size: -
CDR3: CASSLGSGSSGANVLTF
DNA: TGTGCCAGCAGCTTAGGATCAGGGAGCTCTGGGGCCAACGTCCTGACTTTC

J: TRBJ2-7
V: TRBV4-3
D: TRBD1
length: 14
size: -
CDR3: CASSWTGLGNEQYF
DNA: TGCGCCAGCAGTTGGACAGGGCTGGGGAACGAGCAGTACTTC

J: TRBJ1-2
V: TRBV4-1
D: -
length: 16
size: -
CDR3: CASSHRFGPSLGGYTF
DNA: TGCGCCAGCAGCCACCGGTTCGGACCCAGTCTGGGAGGCTACACCTTC

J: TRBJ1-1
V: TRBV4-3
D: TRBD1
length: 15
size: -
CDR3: CASSQAPQGETEAFF
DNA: TGCGCCAGCAGCCAGGCCCCTCAGGGGGAGACTGAAGCTTTCTTT

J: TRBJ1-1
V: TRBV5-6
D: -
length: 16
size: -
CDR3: CASSSLPGRMNTEAFF
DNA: TGTGCCAGCAGCTCACTGCCTGGGCGTATGAACACTGAAGCTTTCTTT

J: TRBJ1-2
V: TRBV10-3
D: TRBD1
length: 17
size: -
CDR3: CAISRGGGGQGNYGYTF
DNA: TGTGCCATCAGCCGGGGAGGAGGAGGACAGGGGAACTATGGCTACACCTTC

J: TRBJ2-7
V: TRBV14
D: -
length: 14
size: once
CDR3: CASSLLGYDTEQYF
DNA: TGTGCCAGCAGCCTATTGGGCTATGACACCGAGCAGTACTTC

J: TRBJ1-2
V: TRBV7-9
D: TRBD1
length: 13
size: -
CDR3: CASSPDRGGGYTF
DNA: TGTGCCAGCAGCCCGGACAGGGGCGGTGGCTACACCTTC